This entry lists 21 T cell receptor beta chains sequenced from one sample in a study of human T cells and chemical hapten exposure (dated by TCRdb to the early 2020s). The time point label on this specimen signifies: patch test 1, 2 weeks after DPC sensitization. This sample's treatment or condition label indicates: therapeutic diphenylcyclopropenone sensitization with weekly scalp DPC. Library creation used RACE. The data were produced on a NextSeq 500. TCRdb cleaned the public reads at Q25 with fastp, built clones with MiXCR and kept in-frame beta chains. CDR3 protein sequences are deduplicated, and each keeps its most common genes and DNA. For this sample there are some 170,000 distinct CDR3 sequences; more than 20% appear just once. The ten largest clones represent under 7.5% of the sample. The sample in question was whole blood, obtained in connection with sensitization to the hapten diphenylcyclopropenone (DPC). The receptor set was obtained from a woman aged 50 to 60 with alopecia areata. Some clones in this sample may be carry-over from other donors' samples.

In its sample, this clonotype was seen a few times. The chain combines TRBV15 with TRBJ2-7; 8 positions agree with TRBD2. The germline CDR1 and CDR2 sequences are LNHNV and YYDKDF (reference sequence). The CDR3 runs to 19 residues. The ends lost 0 bases at V and 3 bases at J; junction bases unmatched: 16. The CDR3 sequence is CATSRDRTLAGSLLYEQYF. The CDR3 bases are TGTGCCACCAGCAGAGATCGGACGCTAGCGGGTTCCCTACTCTACGAGCAGTACTTC.

This clonotype came up a few times. This chain joins TRBV21-1 and TRBJ2-1; the table's D gene call, TRBD1, was not cross checked with the DNA. TRBV21-1 is listed as a pseudogene. The CDR3 sequence is 16 residues long. The CDR3 coding sequence is TGTGCCAGCAGCTCCCGGACAGGGGGCTCCTACAATGAGCAGTTCTTC. Translation gives CASSSRTGGSYNEQFF.

This clonotype came up a few times. This chain links TRBV3-1 with TRBJ2-5; TRBD2 agrees at 16 bases. Germline CDR1 LGHDT, CDR2 YNNKEL (reference sequence). This CDR3 has 17 residues. V was pared by 4 bases and J by 5 bases, with 7 bases of the junction left unmatched. CDR3: CASSRPGLAGGPETQYF. DNA of the CDR3: TGTGCCAGCAGCCGTCCGGGACTAGCGGGAGGGCCGGAGACCCAGTACTTC.

This chain uses TRBV5-1 with TRBJ2-1; 12 nucleotides match TRBD2. This CDR3 has 17 amino acids. Trimming at V came to 4 bases and at J to 6 bases, leaving 11 bases not matched to a gene. Germline-derived CDR1 and CDR2 are SGHRS and YFSETQ. CDR3 nucleotides: TGCGCCAGCAGCCCGAGACTAGCGGGAGAGTTCGGCAATGAGCAGTTCTTC. It is translated as CASSPRLAGEFGNEQFF.

A remark on this clonotype: One junction end disagrees with the germline gene, perhaps due to a read error. J is TRBJ2-4 and V is TRBV2; D uncertain. The CDR3 totals 15 residues. CDR1 and CDR2 from the germline V gene are SNHLY and FYNNEI. In DNA, the CDR3 is TGTGCCAGCAGCCCCCGGTCAGGCGTCGGAAACATTCAGAACTTC. Protein product: CASSPRSGVGNIQNF.

This clonotype was seen a handful of times. The chain employs TRBV20-1 and TRBJ1-2; D is unresolved. CDR3 length: 12 residues. The V gene lost 3 bases and the J gene lost 3 bases, with 8 bases spanning the gap. The germline gives CDR1 DFQATT, CDR2 SNEGSKA (reference sequence). CDR3 DNA sequence: TGCAGTGCTAGGCTGGGGTACTATGGCTACACCTTC. It codes for CSARLGYYGYTF.

The chain joins TRBV18 to TRBJ1-2; tentatively, D is TRBD1 (6 bases). With 3 bases removed from V and 4 bases from J, the gap between germline ends came to 21 bases. From germline, CDR1 is KGHSH and CDR2 LQKENI. The CDR3 length is 17 residues. The DNA for the CDR3 is TGTGCCAGCTCACCCCTTCCGGGACACGACCACTTCTATGGCTACACCTTC. Its protein product is CASSPLPGHDHFYGYTF.

The rearrangement uses TRBV21-1 and TRBJ2-3. TRBV21-1 is marked as a pseudogene. The length of the CDR3 is 16 residues. CDR3 loop: CASPRVRMPGTDTQYF. The CDR3 nucleotides read TGTGCCAGCCCGCGCGTGAGGATGCCCGGCACAGATACGCAGTATTTT.

This clonotype was seen just once. The chain carries TRBV12-3 or TRBV12-4 and TRBJ1-1, with a weak D call TRBD1 (6 bases). Trimming took 3 bases from V and 4 from J, leaving 15 bases between them. The CDR3 runs 15 residues. CDR3 DNA sequence: TGTGCCAGCAGTTTGATGGGCAGGGGAGGCACTGAAGCTTTCTTT. It specifies CASSLMGRGGTEAFF.

This clonotype was picked up a small number of times. The V gene is TRBV5-3, the J gene TRBJ2-1; D is undetermined. TRBV5-3 is an ORF; its function is uncertain. V lost 7 bases and J 9 bases, leaving 14 bases between the germline ends. This CDR3 contains 12 residues. CDR3: CARGIVGREQFF. As DNA, the CDR3 is TGTGCCAGAGGAATAGTGGGCCGTGAGCAGTTCTTC.

This sequence joins TRBV7-9 and TRBJ2-1; 16 positions match TRBD2. Trimming removed 3 bases from V and 12 bases from J; junction bases left unmatched: 8. CDR1 and CDR2 from the germline V gene are SEHNR and FQNEAQ (reference sequence). The CDR3 loop spans 16 amino acids. CDR3 region: CASSLYRGLAGGLQFF. Written as DNA, the CDR3 is TGTGCCAGCAGCTTGTATCGGGGACTAGCGGGAGGGCTGCAGTTCTTC.

This clonotype has only a few counts. The chain has TRBV23-1 and TRBJ2-1; 7 nucleotides line up with TRBD2. TRBV23-1 is an ORF for which the function is uncertain. The length of the CDR3 is 15 residues. V was pared by 1 base and J by 6 bases, with 6 bases of the junction left unmatched. The CDR3, as DNA: TGCGCCAGCAGTCAATTAATCGGCGGGGGCAATGAGCAGTTCTTC. As protein: CASSQLIGGGNEQFF.

This clonotype was observed a few times. This sequence joins TRBV5-1 and TRBJ2-5; 8 bases agree with TRBD2. The CDR3 runs 18 residues. With 0 bases clipped from V and 2 bases from J, the junction kept 12 bases outside the gene matches. The germline V gene has CDR1 SGHRS and CDR2 YFSETQ. For the CDR3, the DNA is TGCGCCAGCAGCTTGGATGGATTCGCCAGCGGGAGACAAGAGACCCAGTACTTC. Translation gives CASSLDGFASGRQETQYF.

Only a few counts were recorded for this clonotype. The J gene is TRBJ1-4, the V gene TRBV6-1, with a possible D match to TRBD1 (5 bases). Germline V lookup: CDR1 MNHNS, CDR2 SASEGT. The CDR3 totals 13 residues. Trimming removed 8 bases at V and 8 bases at J, with 15 bases between. CDR3 sequence reads: CASGWLRGEKLFF. The CDR3 coding sequence is TGTGCCAGCGGTTGGCTGCGGGGGGAAAAACTGTTTTTT.

The chain joins TRBV6-5 to TRBJ2-7; 8 nucleotides line up with TRBD1. Trimming removed 5 bases from V and 3 bases from J; junction bases left unmatched: 9. The V gene's germline CDR1 is MNHEY and CDR2 SVGAGI. The CDR3 has 15 amino acids. The CDR3 DNA reads TGTGCCAGCAGTACCTACGGGACAGGCAACTACGAGCAGTACTTC. This sequence encodes CASSTYGTGNYEQYF.

This clonotype turned up a few times. The chain combines TRBV7-2 with TRBJ2-7; D is uncertain. There are 14 residues in the CDR3. Looked up from germline, CDR1 is SGHTA and CDR2 is FQGNSA. V lost 1 base and J 0 bases, leaving 7 bases between the germline ends. CDR3 in amino acids: CASSLGSHSYEQYF. DNA for the CDR3: TGTGCCAGCAGCTTAGGTAGCCACTCCTACGAGCAGTACTTC.

This clonotype was seen more than once but under ten times. The chain has TRBV5-1 and TRBJ1-6; D not resolved. The CDR3 has 16 residues. From germline, CDR1 is SGHRS and CDR2 YFSETQ. V was cut by 4 bases and J by 0 bases, with 11 bases left in between. CDR3 sequence reads: CASSDVPSSYNSPLHF. In DNA, the CDR3 is TGCGCCAGCAGCGACGTACCTAGCTCCTATAATTCACCCCTCCACTTT.

The chain's CDR3 is CASSPRLAGDLSGANVLTF. CDR3 nucleotide sequence: TGCGCCAGCAGCCCCAGACTAGCGGGAGATCTCTCTGGGGCCAACGTCCTGACTTTC. The chain uses TRBV5-1 and TRBJ2-6, with TRBD2 matching 12 bases. The CDR3 covers 19 residues. CDR1 and CDR2 from the germline V gene are SGHRS and YFSETQ. V lost 4 bases, J lost 0 bases, and 8 bases stayed unmatched.

This clonotype was recorded a few times. This chain links TRBV5-1 with TRBJ2-2, with 8 positions matching TRBD1. The length of the CDR3 is 17 residues. From germline, CDR1 is SGHRS and CDR2 YFSETQ. V shed 5 bases, J shed 3 bases, and the junction held 12 bases outside the gene matches. In DNA form, the CDR3 reads TGCGCCAGCAGTCGAGGATCGACAGGGGTCGACACCGGGGAGCTGTTTTTT. Translation gives CASSRGSTGVDTGELFF.

The chain carries TRBV9 and TRBJ2-1; 8 bases map to TRBD2. Germline V gene data show CDR1 as SGDLS and CDR2 as YYNGEE. Losses at the gene ends were 0 bases for V and 7 bases for J; bases not matched to a gene: 12. This CDR3 is built from 17 residues. CDR3 residues: CASSVALRGVLLNEQFF. CDR3 DNA sequence: TGTGCCAGCAGCGTAGCTTTGCGGGGGGTTTTGCTAAATGAGCAGTTCTTC.

The chain combines TRBV3-1 with TRBJ1-1, with D possibly TRBD1 on 5 matching bases. The CDR3 loop spans 14 amino acids. Trimming shortened V by 1 base and J by 3 bases, and 9 bases separated the two germline ends. Germline CDR1 LGHDT, CDR2 YNNKEL (reference sequence). Here the CDR3 reads CASSQVLGDTEAFF. Written as DNA, the CDR3 is TGTGCCAGCAGCCAAGTTCTAGGGGACACTGAAGCTTTCTTT.